One sample yielded the 18 T cell receptor beta chains listed below, sequenced in a study of T cells after yellow fever vaccination. TCRdb independently ran MiXCR on the 5' RACE reads; one entry per CDR3 protein. The data show roughly 26,000 distinct CDR3 sequences, with 4.5% to 7% seen just once and 12% held by the top ten. The sample consisted of PBMCs, either bulk or a sorted T-cell subset (CD4+, CD8+, memory, or dextramer-sorted; not recorded which), taken 15 days after the yellow fever booster vaccination. These receptors originate from a man aged 30 to 45 who received the YFV17D yellow fever vaccine.

This clonotype was observed many times. This chain uses TRBV7-2 with TRBJ1-6; D is unresolved. V was cut by 5 bases and J by 4 bases, with 9 bases left in between. CDR3 length: 14 amino acids. Germline CDR1 is SGHTA and CDR2 is FQGNSA. CDR3 sequence reads: CASSTTVYNSPLHF. The CDR3 nucleotides read TGTGCCAGCAGCACCACTGTTTATAATTCACCCCTCCACTTT.

This clonotype has ten or more counts. V gene TRBV7-3 combines with J gene TRBJ2-2; D unclear. The germline V gene has CDR1 SGHTA and CDR2 FQGTGA. V lost 4 bases and J 0 bases, leaving 12 bases between the germline ends. CDR3 size: 16 residues. The CDR3 DNA sequence: TGTGCCAGCAGCTGGATGGGCGGATCGAACACCGGGGAGCTGTTTTTT. This codes for CASSWMGGSNTGELFF.

This clonotype was counted ten times or more. The V and J genes are TRBV5-4 and TRBJ2-7; 10 nucleotides align to TRBD2. The CDR3 is made up of 15 amino acids. CDR1 is SGHNT, CDR2 YYREEE, per germline (reference sequence). The V gene end was trimmed by 4 bases and the J gene end by 6 bases; junction bases not matched to a gene: 10. The CDR3 sequence is CASSGKREGPLEQYF. In DNA form, the CDR3 reads TGTGCCAGCAGCGGGAAGCGGGAGGGCCCACTCGAGCAGTACTTC.

This clonotype was seen repeatedly, ten times or more. The rearrangement uses TRBV2 and TRBJ2-2, with 7 bases aligning to TRBD1. Losses at the gene ends were 6 bases for V and 5 bases for J; bases not matched to a gene: 0. The CDR3 extends over 12 amino acids. CDR1 is SNHLY and CDR2 is FYNNEI in the germline V gene. DNA of the CDR3: TGTGCCAGCAGACAGGGGACCGGGGAGCTGTTTTTT. Translated, it gives CASRQGTGELFF.

The table lists this clonotype with many counts. The chain joins TRBV6-2 or TRBV6-3 to TRBJ1-1; D not resolved. The CDR3 sequence is 13 residues long. V lost 4 bases, J lost 0 bases, and 6 bases lay in between. CDR1 is MNHEY and CDR2 is SVGEGT in the germline V gene. The CDR3 sequence: CASSWTLNTEAFF. The CDR3 DNA reads TGTGCCAGCAGTTGGACCTTGAACACTGAAGCTTTCTTT.

This clonotype has a count of ten or more. The V call is TRBV2, the J call TRBJ2-1; D is undetermined. There are 14 residues in the CDR3. Germline V gene lookup returns CDR1 SNHLY and CDR2 FYNNEI. The ends were cut back, 5 bases at V and 1 base at J, with 9 bases in the middle. The CDR3 DNA is TGTGCCAGCAGTATCGCCCTTTCCTACAATGAGCAGTTCTTC. Its protein product is CASSIALSYNEQFF.

This clonotype was observed at least ten times. The chain employs TRBV29-1 and TRBJ2-1; D is possibly TRBD2 (6 bases). V lost 4 bases and J lost 6, with 10 bases in between. CDR3 length: 12 amino acids. The germline V gene encodes CDR1 SQVTM and CDR2 ANQGSEA. The CDR3 DNA is TGCAGCGTTGCCGGGGGTCTCAATGAGCAGTTCTTC. Translation: CSVAGGLNEQFF.

At least ten counts were recorded for this clonotype. The DNA for the CDR3 is TGCGCCAGCGTTGGGGGCGGATACACAGATACGCAGTATTTT. This codes for CASVGGGYTDTQYF. The chain recombines TRBV5-1 with TRBJ2-3; D perhaps matches TRBD1 (6 bases). Germline CDR1 and CDR2: SGHRS and YFSETQ. This CDR3 has 14 amino acids. The V end lost 7 bases, the J end lost 2 bases, and 14 bases lay between the germline ends.

This clonotype was counted many times. The chain is built from TRBV10-3 and TRBJ2-3; 7 positions match TRBD2. Germline V gene data show CDR1 as ENHRY and CDR2 as SYGVKD. Unmatched junction bases numbered 11, after V lost 4 bases and J lost 1 base. The CDR3 is made up of 17 amino acids. CDR3 coding DNA: TGTGCCATCAGTGGATCAACTCGCGGGAGTGGCACAGATACGCAGTATTTT. As protein: CAISGSTRGSGTDTQYF.

The sample holds a few counts of this clonotype. This chain joins TRBV5-6 and TRBJ2-1, with D unresolved. Germline CDR1 SGHDT, CDR2 YYEEEE. CDR3 length: 15 residues. The germline V and J ends were trimmed by 2 bases and 7 bases, with 16 bases remaining between them. CDR3 nucleotide sequence: TGTGCCAGCAGCTTAAGACTCCGCCTGAGGAATGAGCAGTTCTTC. It codes for CASSLRLRLRNEQFF.

This clonotype was seen ten or more times. This chain connects TRBV20-1 to TRBJ2-4; TRBD2 is a possible D gene (7 bases). V shed 5 bases and J shed 8 bases, with 13 bases lying between them. Germline loops: CDR1 DFQATT, CDR2 SNEGSKA (reference sequence). The CDR3 extends over 12 amino acids. DNA of the CDR3: TGCAGTGCTGAGGGGGGGGATGACATTCAGTACTTC. It encodes CSAEGGDDIQYF.

The chain joins TRBV11-3 to TRBJ1-3; 9 bases agree with TRBD1. V was pared by 3 bases and J by 8 bases, with 8 bases of the junction left unmatched. The CDR3 is 15 residues long. Germline V gives CDR1 SGHNT, CDR2 YENEEA. In nucleotides, the CDR3 is TGTGCCAGCAGCTTTCGGACAGGGGAAGGACACACCATATATTTT. It codes for CASSFRTGEGHTIYF. Looking up the rest from reference TRBV11-3 and TRBJ1-3 gives the full variable domain: EAGVVQSPRYKIIEKKQPVAFWCNPISGHNTLYWYLQNLGQGPELLIRYENEEAVDDSQLPKDRFSAERLKGVDSTLKIQPAELGDSAVYLCASSFRTGEGHTIYFGEGSWLTVV.

This clonotype has ten or more counts. One junction end does not reproduce the germline sequence, and a read error may be involved. The rearrangement links TRBV12-3 or TRBV12-4 to TRBJ1-1; D unclear. CDR3 length: 13 amino acids. The DNA of the CDR3 is TGTGCCAGCAGGTTAGCTAGGGACACTGAAGCTTTCTTT. Its translation: CASRLARDTEAFF.

This clonotype was observed at least ten times. V and J are TRBV11-3 and TRBJ2-1; possibly TRBD1 or TRBD2 for D (5 bases each). Trimming removed 0 bases from V and 4 bases from J, with 16 bases in between. Germline assignment: CDR1 SGHNT and CDR2 YENEEA. CDR3 length equals 17 residues. CDR3 in DNA: TGTGCCAGCAGCTTAGAGGGGCAGCGGTACCGATACAATGAGCAGTTCTTC. Amino acids: CASSLEGQRYRYNEQFF.

This clonotype was picked up many times. This chain connects TRBV5-1 to TRBJ2-1; 7 bases are shared with TRBD2. The V segment lost 0 bases and the J segment 7 bases; nucleotides outside the gene matches: 7. The CDR3 has 15 amino acids. Germline V gives CDR1 SGHRS, CDR2 YFSETQ. The CDR3 sequence: CASSLGASGVNEQFF. The CDR3 DNA reads as TGCGCCAGCAGCTTGGGAGCTAGCGGTGTAAATGAGCAGTTCTTC.

This clonotype was observed a few times. This chain joins TRBV7-2 and TRBJ2-7, with D possibly matching TRBD1 (6 bases). CDR1 is SGHTA and CDR2 is FQGNSA in the germline V gene. With 4 bases removed from V and 6 bases from J, the gap between germline ends came to 10 bases. The CDR3 is 12 residues long. The CDR3 DNA reads as TGTGCCAGCAGCTCACAGGGTCGCGAGCAGTACTTC. Its translation: CASSSQGREQYF.

This clonotype was observed many times. The genes are TRBV27 and TRBJ1-2, with no clear D. The CDR3 is 14 amino acids. V was clipped by 5 bases and J by 4 bases, with 14 bases between them. In germline, CDR1 is MNHEY, CDR2 SMNVEV (reference sequence). The CDR3 is CASSPAGLSYGYTF. The CDR3 nucleotides are TGTGCCAGCAGTCCGGCAGGCCTGTCCTATGGCTACACCTTC.

In its sample, this clonotype was seen many times. The chain recombines TRBV15 with TRBJ1-1, with D unclear. CDR3 length equals 14 residues. V shed 1 base and J shed 2 bases, with 8 bases lying between them. The germline gives CDR1 LNHNV, CDR2 YYDKDF (reference sequence). The CDR3 DNA reads as TGTGCCACCAGCAGAGCGGCGGGAAACACTGAAGCTTTCTTT. It yields the protein CATSRAAGNTEAFF.